This entry is about one TCR beta chain. This specimen belongs to a study of blood T cell repertoires in COVID-19. Study information: The United States, Italy and Spain supplied acute and convalescent COVID-19 samples. Sample material is recorded as cDNA or gDNA derived from T cells, B-cell-depleted T cells, or PBMCs.

As processed by the authors: Reference gene primers were amplified, and this amplification served to estimate nucleated cell counts. The assay was immunoSEQ multiplex PCR, and TCRdb's table has in-frame clones only and misses some. For V, J and clone size, that table is used; D and trimming come from the DNA. The repertoire includes about 140,000 clones, roughly four fifths of them detected once, and 1.6% sits in the top ten. With V trimmed by 1 base and J by 2 bases, 2 bases remained unmatched. Germline CDR1 SGHAT, CDR2 FQNNGV. CDR3 length: 15 amino acids. This receptor was identified in a human donor in a cohort sampled during active COVID-19. The sequenced sample consisted of peripheral blood. V is TRBV11-2 and J is TRBJ1-5, with 7 bases identical to TRBD1. The DNA for the CDR3 is TGTGCCAGCAGCTTAGGTGGGACAGGCAATCAGCCCCAGCATTTT. It codes for CASSLGGTGNQPQHF.